Each of the 26 T cell receptor beta chains below was sequenced from the same sample in a study of blood T cell repertoires in COVID-19. The method was immunoSEQ multiplex PCR; TCRdb's version includes in-frame clones alone and lacks a portion of them. This sample carries 120,000 to 150,000 clones, about 80% of them seen once, and the ten largest clones take around 5%. Sequenced input: peripheral blood. These receptors originate from a human donor in a cohort sampled during active COVID-19.

This clone occurred a few times. V usage is TRBV14 and J usage is TRBJ1-6, with 7 bases identical to TRBD1. From germline, CDR1 is SGHDN and CDR2 FVKESK. Losses at the gene ends were 7 bases for V and 9 bases for J; bases not matched to a gene: 9. The CDR3 is made up of 14 amino acids. In nucleotides, the CDR3 is TGTGCCAGCACTGGGGGGACAGATGGTTCACCCCTCCACTTT. Translated: CASTGGTDGSPLHF.

This chain uses TRBV5-1 with TRBJ1-2; D call uncertain. CDR1 is SGHRS and CDR2 is YFSETQ in the germline V gene. Trimming pared 3 bases from V and 4 bases from J, leaving 16 bases between. The CDR3 is 15 residues long. The CDR3 sequence is CASSSLGGDSYGYTF. The CDR3 DNA reads as TGCGCCAGCAGCTCCTTAGGCGGGGATTCCTATGGCTACACCTTC.

This clone was recorded at least ten times. The chain carries TRBV10-3 and TRBJ1-2; D is unresolved. Trimming took off 0 bases at V and 4 bases at J, with 24 bases between the two ends. Germline loops: CDR1 ENHRY, CDR2 SYGVKD. This CDR3 spans 19 amino acids. The CDR3: CAISESRYLVAGAPYGYTF. DNA of the CDR3: TGTGCCATCAGTGAGTCGAGATATTTGGTGGCAGGCGCTCCCTATGGCTACACCTTC.

CDR3 coding DNA: TGTGCCAGCAGCTTAAAGGTTAGCGGGATTACCTCCTACAATGAGCAGTTCTTC. It codes for CASSLKVSGITSYNEQFF. V usage is TRBV7-2 and J usage is TRBJ2-1; 8 bases line up with TRBD2. The CDR3 has 18 residues. Germline lookup yields CDR1 SGHTA and CDR2 FQGNSA. V was clipped by 2 bases and J by 0 bases; unmatched bases: 9.

The chain joins TRBV6-5 to TRBJ2-5; D is perhaps TRBD2 (5 bases). In germline, CDR1 is MNHEY, CDR2 SVGAGI. Trimming took 8 bases from V and 5 from J, leaving 18 bases between them. The CDR3 is made up of 14 amino acids. The CDR3 DNA reads TGTGCCAGCCGAGAGAGCGGTTTAAGGGAGACCCAGTACTTC. Protein sequence: CASRESGLRETQYF.

The V and J genes are TRBV4-2 and TRBJ2-5; D ambiguous. The V end lost 1 base, the J end lost 3 bases, and 6 bases lay between the germline ends. The germline CDR1 and CDR2 sequences are LGHNA and YNFKEQ. This CDR3 is built from 13 residues. This CDR3 is CASSQVVEETQYF. CDR3 coding DNA: TGTGCCAGCAGCCAAGTAGTGGAAGAGACCCAGTACTTC.

Notes on this clone: Other DNA variants within this sample encode the same CDR3. The gene calls are TRBV5-1 and TRBJ1-4; 12 nucleotides agree with TRBD1. The J segment lost 3 bases and the V segment lost 4 bases, leaving 7 bases of the junction unmatched. Germline CDR1 and CDR2: SGHRS and YFSETQ. The CDR3 has 17 amino acids. CDR3 nucleotides: TGCGCCAGCAGCCCGGGGACAGGGGGCCCGGCTAATGAAAAACTGTTTTTT. Amino acids: CASSPGTGGPANEKLFF.

The J gene is TRBJ2-1, the V gene TRBV6-1, with D possibly being TRBD1 (5 bases). Germline-derived CDR1 and CDR2 are MNHNS and SASEGT. This CDR3 region has 15 residues. The V gene lost 1 base and the J gene lost 9 bases, with 16 bases spanning the gap. The CDR3 sequence is CASSEVGAGSSEQFF. The CDR3 coding sequence is TGTGCCAGCAGTGAAGTAGGGGCTGGGTCTAGTGAGCAGTTCTTC.

The chain recombines TRBV9 with TRBJ1-3; TRBD1 might be the D (5 bases). This CDR3 is built from 16 residues. CDR1 SGDLS and CDR2 YYNGEE come from the germline V gene. V dropped 4 bases and J dropped 0 bases, with 14 bases sitting between them. This CDR3 is CASSLTQGFSGNTIYF. CDR3 coding DNA: TGTGCCAGCAGCCTAACCCAGGGATTCTCTGGAAACACCATATATTTT. Filled out from reference TRBV9 and TRBJ1-3, the complete variable domain reads DSGVTQTPKHLITATGQRVTLRCSPRSGDLSVYWYQQSLDQGLQFLIQYYNGEERAKGNILERFSAQQFPDLHSELNLSSLELGDSALYFCASSLTQGFSGNTIYFGEGSWLTVV.

This sequence joins TRBV3-1 (or the pseudogene TRBV3-2) and TRBJ2-5; D ambiguous. The germline V gene encodes CDR1 LGHDT and CDR2 YNNKEL (reference sequence). The length of the CDR3 is 13 residues. The germline V and J ends were trimmed by 2 bases and 4 bases, with 8 bases remaining between them. This chain's CDR3 is CASSQQAGETQYF. The CDR3 DNA sequence: TGTGCCAGCAGCCAACAGGCTGGAGAGACCCAGTACTTC.

The V call is TRBV3-1 (or the pseudogene TRBV3-2), the J call TRBJ1-1; TRBD1 might be the D (5 bases). Germline values: CDR1 LGHDT, CDR2 YNNKEL (reference sequence). V was clipped by 0 bases and J by 10 bases, with 12 bases between them. The CDR3 contains 13 residues. This CDR3 reads CASSQDPRVGAFF. The CDR3 nucleotides read TGTGCCAGCAGCCAAGATCCCAGGGTAGGAGCTTTCTTT.

The genes are TRBV1 and TRBJ2-7; the D call in the table, TRBD2, was not verified against the DNA. TRBV1 constitutes a pseudogene. The CDR3 has 16 amino acids. The CDR3 DNA follows: TGCACCAGCAGCCAAGGTATAACTAGCGGGAGATACGAGCAGTACGTC. Translation: CTSSQGITSGRYEQYV.

The gene calls are TRBV6-5 and TRBJ2-7, with 9 bases that match TRBD1. Germline trimming cut 7 bases from V and 2 bases from J; bases unmatched to any gene: 6. CDR1 is MNHEY and CDR2 is SVGAGI in the germline V gene. The CDR3 sequence is 14 residues long. The CDR3 reads CASNIGQGTYEQYF. CDR3 DNA: TGTGCCAGCAATATAGGACAGGGGACCTACGAGCAGTACTTC.

The V gene is TRBV6-5, the J gene TRBJ1-4; TRBD1 might be the D (5 bases). The CDR3 is 15 amino acids. Between the trimmed V and J ends, which lost 0 bases and 6 bases, there was a span of 11 bases. The germline V gene encodes CDR1 MNHEY and CDR2 SVGAGI. The CDR3 region is CASSYSWAGDEKLFF. CDR3 bases: TGTGCCAGCAGTTACTCGTGGGCGGGGGATGAAAAACTGTTTTTT.

This rearrangement joins TRBV27 to TRBJ1-6; the D gene is possibly TRBD1 (5 bases). V lost 2 bases and J lost 7, with 12 bases in between. The germline CDR1 and CDR2 sequences are MNHEY and SMNVEV (reference sequence). The CDR3 contains 15 residues. The CDR3 loop reads CASSLDSLLNSPLHF. CDR3 coding DNA: TGTGCCAGCAGTTTAGACAGTCTTCTCAATTCACCCCTCCACTTT.

V usage is TRBV11-1 and J usage is TRBJ1-1, with unresolved D. Germline CDR1 SGHAT, CDR2 FQDESV (reference sequence). Trimming removed 5 bases at V and 7 bases at J, with 14 bases between. This CDR3 has 13 amino acids. This CDR3 is CASSPASRGEAFF. CDR3 nucleotide sequence: TGTGCCAGCAGCCCTGCGTCGCGGGGTGAAGCTTTCTTT.

The genes are TRBV28 and TRBJ2-3, with 9 bases that match TRBD1. Germline CDR1 reads MDHEN; CDR2 reads SYDVKM. This CDR3 contains 19 residues. After removal of 7 bases from V and 2 bases from J, the junction contained 19 bases not matched to a gene. The CDR3 spells CASTQPGQGFGGFTDTQYF. The CDR3 nucleotides are TGTGCCAGCACTCAACCGGGACAGGGTTTTGGGGGTTTCACAGATACGCAGTATTTT.

This chain uses TRBV30 with TRBJ1-4; the D is unclear. The CDR3 has 13 amino acids. Germline CDR1 and CDR2: GTSNPN and SVGIG (reference sequence). Trimming took 4 bases from V and 7 from J, leaving 13 bases between them. For the CDR3, the DNA is TGTGCCTGGAATACTGGTCACGGTGAAAAACTGTTTTTT. This sequence encodes CAWNTGHGEKLFF.

J is TRBJ2-7 and V is TRBV7-6; TRBD2 aligns across 14 bases. Germline lookup yields CDR1 SGHVS and CDR2 FNYEAQ. The CDR3 is 20 residues long. The V gene end was trimmed by 0 bases and the J gene end by 4 bases; junction bases not matched to a gene: 14. CDR3 DNA sequence: TGTGCCAGCAGCTTAGCGAGTAGGGGACTAGCGGGGGAAAATGATTACGAGCAGTACTTC. Translating it yields CASSLASRGLAGENDYEQYF.

This sequence joins TRBV5-6 and TRBJ1-3; the D is unclear. Germline loops: CDR1 SGHDT, CDR2 YYEEEE. The CDR3 sequence is 14 residues long. V lost 4 bases to trimming and J lost 7 bases, with 15 bases between them. This chain's CDR3 is CASSAAGSSNTIYF. DNA for the CDR3: TGTGCCAGCAGCGCGGCTGGATCCAGCAACACCATATATTTT. Full variable domain (rest looked up from reference TRBV5-6 and TRBJ1-3): DAGVTQSPTHLIKTRGQQVTLRCSPKSGHDTVSWYQQALGQGPQFIFQYYEEEERQRGNFPDRFSGHQFPNYSSELNVNALLLGDSALYLCASSAAGSSNTIYFGEGSWLTVV.

The CDR3 region is CASSLGGGEQYF. The CDR3 DNA sequence: TGTGCCAGCAGCTTAGGTGGGGGGGAGCAGTACTTC. The V gene is TRBV7-2, the J gene TRBJ2-7, with D perhaps TRBD2 (6 bases). Trimming took 1 base from V and 7 from J, leaving 8 bases between them. Germline V gene sequence: CDR1 SGHTA, CDR2 FQGNSA. The CDR3 is 12 residues long.

This clone came up a few times. The chain employs TRBV19 and TRBJ2-6; tentatively, D is TRBD1 (6 bases). Germline lookup yields CDR1 LNHDA and CDR2 SQIVND (reference sequence). The CDR3 extends over 15 amino acids. Trimming removed 5 bases at V and 0 bases at J, with 8 bases between. The CDR3 sequence: CASSYRVSGANVLTF. The CDR3 region has the DNA TGTGCCAGTAGTTACAGGGTCTCTGGGGCCAACGTCCTGACTTTC.

The V and J genes are TRBV5-8 and TRBJ1-1, with TRBD1 as a possible D gene (6 bases). In germline, CDR1 is SGHTS, CDR2 YDEGEE. This CDR3 has 12 residues. V was pared by 9 bases and J by 11 bases, with 20 bases between. The CDR3 nucleotides are TGTGCCACTTACAGGGCCGGCTCCCGGGCTTTCTTT. It specifies CATYRAGSRAFF.

This sequence joins TRBV15 and TRBJ2-2; TRBD2 might be the D (5 bases). With 6 bases removed from V and 3 bases from J, the gap between germline ends came to 17 bases. The germline gives CDR1 LNHNV, CDR2 YYDKDF (reference sequence). The CDR3 is made up of 16 amino acids. CDR3 DNA: TGTGCCACCAGTCCGCACGCGGGCGGGTACACCGGGGAGCTGTTTTTT. Encoded protein: CATSPHAGGYTGELFF.

The chain has TRBV12-3 or TRBV12-4 and TRBJ2-2; the D gene is possibly TRBD1 (5 bases). This CDR3 has 11 amino acids. V was pared by 1 base and J by 13 bases, with 7 bases between. For the CDR3, the DNA is TGTGCCAGCAGTTTAGACCAGGGGCTGTTTTTT. Translation: CASSLDQGLFF.

J is TRBJ2-3 and V is TRBV7-8; 7 bases are shared with TRBD1. Germline V gene data show CDR1 as SGHVS and CDR2 as FQNEAQ. The trim removed 5 bases at V and 4 bases at J, leaving 12 bases unmatched. The CDR3 extends over 16 amino acids. CDR3 in DNA: TGTGCCAGCAGCCCCGATGAGACAGGGTGGGCAGATACGCAGTATTTT. Translating gives CASSPDETGWADTQYF.